The 2 T cell receptor beta chains presented below share a single source sample, sequenced in a study of blood T cell repertoires in COVID-19. Profiled with immunoSEQ multiplex PCR; TCRdb holds only in-frame clones, not every one. The sample has 200,000 to 250,000 clones; 86% are singletons. Sequenced material: PBMCs or T cells enriched from blood (not recorded which). These receptors were collected from a woman aged 45-65 years who had recovered from COVID-19.

This clone was counted a single time. V is TRBV7-2 and J is TRBJ2-7, with D possibly being TRBD1 (5 bases). Trimming removed 0 bases from V and 6 bases from J, with 6 bases in between. This CDR3 spans 12 amino acids. Germline CDR1 is SGHTA and CDR2 is FQGNSA. The CDR3 DNA reads TGTGCCAGCAGCTTAGCTCAGGGCGAGCAGTACTTC. Residues: CASSLAQGEQYF.

V and J are TRBV7-8 and TRBJ2-1; maybe TRBD1 (5 bases). This CDR3 is built from 14 residues. V lost 3 bases to trimming and J lost 10 bases, with 16 bases between them. CDR1 SGHVS and CDR2 FQNEAQ come from the germline V gene. The CDR3 sequence is CASSFNPWGQEQFF. The DNA of the CDR3 is TGTGCCAGCAGCTTCAATCCGTGGGGCCAAGAGCAGTTCTTC.